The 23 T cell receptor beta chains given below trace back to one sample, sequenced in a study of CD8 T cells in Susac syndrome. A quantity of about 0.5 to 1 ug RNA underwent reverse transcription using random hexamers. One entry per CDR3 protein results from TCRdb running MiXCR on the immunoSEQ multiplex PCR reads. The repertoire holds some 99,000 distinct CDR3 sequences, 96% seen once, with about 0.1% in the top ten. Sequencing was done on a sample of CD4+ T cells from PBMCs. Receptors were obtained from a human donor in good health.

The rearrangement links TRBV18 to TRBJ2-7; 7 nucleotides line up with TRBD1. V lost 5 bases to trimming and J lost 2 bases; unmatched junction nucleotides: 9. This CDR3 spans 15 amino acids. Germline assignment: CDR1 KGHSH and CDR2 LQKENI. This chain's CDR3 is CASSSYRGRTYEQYF. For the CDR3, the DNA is TGTGCCAGCTCATCGTACAGGGGAAGGACCTACGAGCAGTACTTC.

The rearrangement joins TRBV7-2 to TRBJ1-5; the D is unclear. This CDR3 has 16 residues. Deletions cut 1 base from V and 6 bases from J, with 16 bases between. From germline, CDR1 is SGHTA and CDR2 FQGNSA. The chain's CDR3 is CASSLEVDGLGQPQHF. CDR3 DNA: TGTGCCAGCAGCTTAGAGGTTGACGGGCTTGGTCAGCCCCAGCATTTT.

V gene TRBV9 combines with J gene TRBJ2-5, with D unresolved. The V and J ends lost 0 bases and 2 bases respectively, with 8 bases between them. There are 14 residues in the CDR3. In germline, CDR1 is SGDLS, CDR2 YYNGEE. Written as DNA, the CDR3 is TGTGCCAGCAGCGTAGGCACCCATCAAGAGACCCAGTACTTC. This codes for CASSVGTHQETQYF.

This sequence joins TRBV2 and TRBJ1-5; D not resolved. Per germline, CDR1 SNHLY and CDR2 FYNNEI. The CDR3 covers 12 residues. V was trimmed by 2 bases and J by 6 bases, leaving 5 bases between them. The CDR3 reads CASSENSQPQHF. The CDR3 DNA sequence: TGTGCCAGCAGTGAAAACAGTCAGCCCCAGCATTTT.

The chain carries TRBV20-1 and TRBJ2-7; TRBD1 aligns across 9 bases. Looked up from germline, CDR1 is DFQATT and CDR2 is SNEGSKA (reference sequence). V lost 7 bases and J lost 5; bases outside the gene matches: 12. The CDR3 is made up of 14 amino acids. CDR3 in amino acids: CSVHGGTGIDEQYF. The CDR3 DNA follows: TGCAGTGTCCACGGCGGGACAGGGATCGACGAGCAGTACTTC.

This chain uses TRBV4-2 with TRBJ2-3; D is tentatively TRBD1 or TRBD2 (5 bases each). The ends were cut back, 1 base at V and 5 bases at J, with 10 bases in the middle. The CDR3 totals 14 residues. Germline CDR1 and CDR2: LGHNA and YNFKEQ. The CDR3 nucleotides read TGTGCCAGCAGCCAAGGAGGGGCCAGAGATACGCAGTATTTT. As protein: CASSQGGARDTQYF.

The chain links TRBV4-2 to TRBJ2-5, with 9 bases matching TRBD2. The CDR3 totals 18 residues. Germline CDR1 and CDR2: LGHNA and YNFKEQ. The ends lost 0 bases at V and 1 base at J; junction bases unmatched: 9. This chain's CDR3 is CASSQELAGVGGQETQYF. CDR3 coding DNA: TGTGCCAGCAGCCAAGAGTTAGCGGGAGTGGGGGGCCAAGAGACCCAGTACTTC.

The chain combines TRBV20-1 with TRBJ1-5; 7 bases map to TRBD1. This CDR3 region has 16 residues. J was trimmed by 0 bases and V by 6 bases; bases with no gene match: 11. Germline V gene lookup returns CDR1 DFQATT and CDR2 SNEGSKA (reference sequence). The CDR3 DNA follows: TGCAGTGCCCGGGGACAGACCGGTTATAGCAATCAGCCCCAGCATTTT. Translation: CSARGQTGYSNQPQHF.

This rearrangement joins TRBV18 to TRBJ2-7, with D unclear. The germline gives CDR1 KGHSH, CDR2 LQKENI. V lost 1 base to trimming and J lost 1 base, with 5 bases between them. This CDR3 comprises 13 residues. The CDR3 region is CASSPRGSYEQYF. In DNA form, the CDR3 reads TGTGCCAGCTCACCACGAGGATCCTACGAGCAGTACTTC.

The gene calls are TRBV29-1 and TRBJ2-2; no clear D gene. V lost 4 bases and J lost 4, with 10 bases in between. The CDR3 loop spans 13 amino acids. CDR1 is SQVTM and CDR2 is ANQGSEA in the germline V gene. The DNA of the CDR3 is TGCAGCGTTGTGCTGCACCTCACCGGGGAGCTGTTTTTT. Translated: CSVVLHLTGELFF.

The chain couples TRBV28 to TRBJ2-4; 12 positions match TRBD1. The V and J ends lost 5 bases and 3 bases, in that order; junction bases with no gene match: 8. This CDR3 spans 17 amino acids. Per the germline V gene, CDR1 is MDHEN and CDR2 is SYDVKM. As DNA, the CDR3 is TGTGCCAGCAGTGGGACAGGGGGCCCAGGGCGCAAAAACATTCAGTACTTC. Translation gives CASSGTGGPGRKNIQYF. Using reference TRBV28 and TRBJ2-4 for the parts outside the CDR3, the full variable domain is DVKVTQSSRYLVKRTGEKVFLECVQDMDHENMFWYRQDPGLGLRLIYFSYDVKMKEKGDIPEGYSVSREKKERFSLILESASTNQTSMYLCASSGTGGPGRKNIQYFGAGTRLSVL.

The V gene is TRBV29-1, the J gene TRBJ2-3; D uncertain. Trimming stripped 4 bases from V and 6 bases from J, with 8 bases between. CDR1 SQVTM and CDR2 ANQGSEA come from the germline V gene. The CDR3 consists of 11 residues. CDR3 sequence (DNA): TGCAGCGTTGGTGATTTGGATACGCAGTATTTT. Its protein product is CSVGDLDTQYF.

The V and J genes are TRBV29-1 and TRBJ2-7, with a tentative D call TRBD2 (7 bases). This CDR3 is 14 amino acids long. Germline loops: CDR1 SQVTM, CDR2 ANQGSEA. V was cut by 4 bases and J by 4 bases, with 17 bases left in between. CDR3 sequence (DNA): TGCAGCGTTGGTGGGGGGGCACGAGGTTACGAGCAGTACTTC. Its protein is CSVGGGARGYEQYF.

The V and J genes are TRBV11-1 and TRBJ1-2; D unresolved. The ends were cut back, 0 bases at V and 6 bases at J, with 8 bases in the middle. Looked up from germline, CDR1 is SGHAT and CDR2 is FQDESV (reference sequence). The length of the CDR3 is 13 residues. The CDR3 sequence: CASSLALEDGYTF. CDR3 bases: TGTGCCAGCAGCTTAGCTTTGGAGGATGGCTACACCTTC. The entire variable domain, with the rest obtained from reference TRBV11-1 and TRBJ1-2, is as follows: EAEVAQSPRYKITEKSQAVAFWCDPISGHATLYWYRQILGQGPELLVQFQDESVVDDSQLPKDRFSAERLKGVDSTLKIQPAELGDSAMYLCASSLALEDGYTFGSGTRLTVV.

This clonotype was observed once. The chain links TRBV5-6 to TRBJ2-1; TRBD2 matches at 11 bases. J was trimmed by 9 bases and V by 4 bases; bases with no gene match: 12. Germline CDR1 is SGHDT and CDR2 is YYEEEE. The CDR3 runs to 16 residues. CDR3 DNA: TGTGCCAGCAGCGCGCCGGGACTAGCGGTTGGGGGTGAGCAGTTCTTC. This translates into CASSAPGLAVGGEQFF.

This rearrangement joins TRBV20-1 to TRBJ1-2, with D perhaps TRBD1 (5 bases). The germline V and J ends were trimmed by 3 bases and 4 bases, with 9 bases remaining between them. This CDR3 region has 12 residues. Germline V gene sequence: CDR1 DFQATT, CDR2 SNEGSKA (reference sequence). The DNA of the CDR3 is TGCAGTGCTAGGTCCGGGGGCTATGGCTACACCTTC. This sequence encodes CSARSGGYGYTF.

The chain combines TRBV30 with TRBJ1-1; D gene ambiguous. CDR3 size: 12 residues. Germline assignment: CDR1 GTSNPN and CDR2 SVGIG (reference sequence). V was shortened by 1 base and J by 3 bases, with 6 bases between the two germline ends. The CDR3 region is CAWSGGYTEAFF. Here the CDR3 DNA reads TGTGCCTGGAGTGGAGGGTACACTGAAGCTTTCTTT. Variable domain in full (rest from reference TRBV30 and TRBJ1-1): SQTIHQWPATLVQPVGSPLSLECTVEGTSNPNLYWYRQAAGRGLQLLFYSVGIGQISSEVPQNLSASRPQDRQFILSSKKLLLSDSGFYLCAWSGGYTEAFFGQGTRLTVV.

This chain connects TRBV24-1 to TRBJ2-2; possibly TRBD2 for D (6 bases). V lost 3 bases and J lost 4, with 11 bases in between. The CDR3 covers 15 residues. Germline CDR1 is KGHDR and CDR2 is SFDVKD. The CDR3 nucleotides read TGTGCCACCAGTGATCCCGGGGGTGGCACCGGGGAGCTGTTTTTT. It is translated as CATSDPGGGTGELFF.

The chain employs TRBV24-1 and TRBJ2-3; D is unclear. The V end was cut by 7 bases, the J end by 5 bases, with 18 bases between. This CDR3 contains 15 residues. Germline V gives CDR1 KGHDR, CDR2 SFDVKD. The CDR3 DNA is TGTGCCACCAGCGCCCGGACCCCCCCCATAGATACGCAGTATTTT. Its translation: CATSARTPPIDTQYF.

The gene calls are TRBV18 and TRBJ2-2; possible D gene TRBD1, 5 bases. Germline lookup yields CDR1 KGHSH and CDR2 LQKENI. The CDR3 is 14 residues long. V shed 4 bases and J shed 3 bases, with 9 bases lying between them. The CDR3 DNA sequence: TGTGCCAGCTCACGAACAGGTCACACCGGGGAGCTGTTTTTT. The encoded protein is CASSRTGHTGELFF.

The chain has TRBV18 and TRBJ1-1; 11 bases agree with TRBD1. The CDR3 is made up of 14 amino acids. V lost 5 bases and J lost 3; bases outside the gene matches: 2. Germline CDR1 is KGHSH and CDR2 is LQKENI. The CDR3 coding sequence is TGTGCCAGCTCATGGGGACAGGGGGACACTGAAGCTTTCTTT. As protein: CASSWGQGDTEAFF.

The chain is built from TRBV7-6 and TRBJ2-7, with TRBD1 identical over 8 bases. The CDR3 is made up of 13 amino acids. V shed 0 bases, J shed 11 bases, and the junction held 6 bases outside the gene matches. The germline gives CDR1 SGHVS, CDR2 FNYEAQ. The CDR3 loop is CASSLAPGQEKYF. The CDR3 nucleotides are TGTGCCAGCAGCTTAGCCCCGGGACAGGAGAAGTACTTC.

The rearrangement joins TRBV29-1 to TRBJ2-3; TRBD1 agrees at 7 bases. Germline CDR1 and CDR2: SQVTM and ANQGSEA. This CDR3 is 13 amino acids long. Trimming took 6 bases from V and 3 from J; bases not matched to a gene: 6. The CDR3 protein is CSVTGTDTDTQYF. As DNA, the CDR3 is TGCAGCGTCACCGGGACAGATACAGATACGCAGTATTTT.